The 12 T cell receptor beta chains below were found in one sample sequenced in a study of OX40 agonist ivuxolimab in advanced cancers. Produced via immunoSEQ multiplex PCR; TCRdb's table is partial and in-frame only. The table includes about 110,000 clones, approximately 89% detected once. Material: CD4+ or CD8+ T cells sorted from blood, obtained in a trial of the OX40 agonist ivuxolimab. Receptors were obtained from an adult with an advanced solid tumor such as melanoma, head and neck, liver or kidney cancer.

The CDR3 region is CASKVLGVREKLFF. The DNA of the CDR3 is TGTGCCAGCAAGGTTTTGGGGGTCCGAGAAAAACTGTTTTTT. This chain uses TRBV6-5 with TRBJ1-4, with a tentative D call TRBD1 (5 bases). The germline CDR1 and CDR2 sequences are MNHEY and SVGAGI. Trimming left V 7 bases short and J 8 bases short, with 17 bases between. The CDR3 runs to 14 residues.

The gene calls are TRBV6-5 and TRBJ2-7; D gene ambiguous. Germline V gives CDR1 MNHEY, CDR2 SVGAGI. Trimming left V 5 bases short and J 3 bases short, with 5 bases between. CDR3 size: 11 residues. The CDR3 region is CASSGGYEQYF. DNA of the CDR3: TGTGCCAGCAGTGGCGGCTACGAGCAGTACTTC.

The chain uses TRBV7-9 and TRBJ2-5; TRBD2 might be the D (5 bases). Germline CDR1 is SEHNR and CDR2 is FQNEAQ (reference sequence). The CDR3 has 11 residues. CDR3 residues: CVARGQETQYF. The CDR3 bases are TGTGTAGCACGGGGACAAGAGACCCAGTACTTC.

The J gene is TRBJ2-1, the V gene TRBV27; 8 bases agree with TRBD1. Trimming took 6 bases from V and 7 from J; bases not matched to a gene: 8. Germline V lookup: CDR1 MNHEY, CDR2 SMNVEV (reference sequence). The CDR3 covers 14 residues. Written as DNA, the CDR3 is TGTGCCAGCAGCGGACAGGGTCCAGGGAATGAGCAGTTCTTC. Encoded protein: CASSGQGPGNEQFF.

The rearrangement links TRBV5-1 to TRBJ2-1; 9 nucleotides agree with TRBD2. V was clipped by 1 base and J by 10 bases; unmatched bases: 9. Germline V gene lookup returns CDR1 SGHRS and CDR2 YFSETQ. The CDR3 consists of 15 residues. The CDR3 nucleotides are TGCGCCAGCAGCTTGCTGTCTAGCGGGAATTTCGAGCAGTTCTTC. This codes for CASSLLSSGNFEQFF. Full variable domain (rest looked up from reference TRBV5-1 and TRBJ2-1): KAGVTQTPRYLIKTRGQQVTLSCSPISGHRSVSWYQQTPGQGLQFLFEYFSETQRNKGNFPGRFSGRQFSNSRSEMNVSTLELGDSALYLCASSLLSSGNFEQFFGPGTRLTVL.

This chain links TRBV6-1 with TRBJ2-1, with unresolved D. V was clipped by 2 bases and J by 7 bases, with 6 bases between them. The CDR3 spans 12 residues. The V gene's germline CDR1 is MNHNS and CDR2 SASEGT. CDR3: CASSEPMNEQFF. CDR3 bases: TGTGCCAGCAGTGAACCGATGAATGAGCAGTTCTTC.

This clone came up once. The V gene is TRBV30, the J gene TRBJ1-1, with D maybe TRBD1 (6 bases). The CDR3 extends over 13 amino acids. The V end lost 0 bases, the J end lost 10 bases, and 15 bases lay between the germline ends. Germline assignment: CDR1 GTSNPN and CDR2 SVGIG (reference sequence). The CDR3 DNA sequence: TGTGCCTGGAGTGTATTACGGGGGCGGCGAGCTTTCTTT. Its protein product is CAWSVLRGRRAFF.

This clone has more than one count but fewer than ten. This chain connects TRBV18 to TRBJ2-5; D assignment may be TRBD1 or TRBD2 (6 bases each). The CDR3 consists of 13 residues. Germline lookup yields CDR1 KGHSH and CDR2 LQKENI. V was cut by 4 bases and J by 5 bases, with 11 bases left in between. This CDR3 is CASSQQGGETQYF. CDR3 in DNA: TGTGCCAGCTCACAACAGGGAGGCGAGACCCAGTACTTC.

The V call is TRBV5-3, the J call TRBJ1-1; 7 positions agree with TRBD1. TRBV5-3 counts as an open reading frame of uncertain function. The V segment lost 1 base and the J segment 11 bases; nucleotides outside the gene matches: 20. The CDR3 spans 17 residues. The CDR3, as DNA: TGTGCCAGAAGCTTGAGTGAGGCAGGGGGACCACAGGGCTGGGCTTTCTTT. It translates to CARSLSEAGGPQGWAFF.

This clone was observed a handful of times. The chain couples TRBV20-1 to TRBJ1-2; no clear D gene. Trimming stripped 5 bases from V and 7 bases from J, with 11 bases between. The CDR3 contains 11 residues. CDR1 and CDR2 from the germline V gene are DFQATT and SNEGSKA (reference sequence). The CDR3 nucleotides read TGCAGTGCTGCTCTCTCGGGTGGCTACACCTTC. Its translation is CSAALSGGYTF.

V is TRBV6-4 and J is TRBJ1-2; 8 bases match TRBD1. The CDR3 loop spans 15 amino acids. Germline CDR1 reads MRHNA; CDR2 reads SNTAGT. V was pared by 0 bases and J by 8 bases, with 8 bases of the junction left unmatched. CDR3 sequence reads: CASSDSAQGVGGYTF. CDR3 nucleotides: TGTGCCAGCAGTGACTCTGCACAGGGGGTAGGAGGCTACACCTTC.

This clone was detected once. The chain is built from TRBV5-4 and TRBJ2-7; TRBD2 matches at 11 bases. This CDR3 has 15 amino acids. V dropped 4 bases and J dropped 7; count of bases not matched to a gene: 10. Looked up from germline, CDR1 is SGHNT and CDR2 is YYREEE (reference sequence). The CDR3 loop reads CASSPTSGRNLEQYF. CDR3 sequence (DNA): TGTGCCAGCAGCCCTACTAGCGGGAGAAATCTGGAGCAGTACTTC.